This T cell receptor (beta chain) was obtained from a study of blood T cell repertoires in COVID-19. J lost 16 bases, V lost 4 bases, and 11 bases had no gene match. The CDR3 is 13 residues long. CDR1 LNHDA and CDR2 SQIVND come from the germline V gene (reference sequence). Some clones are missing from TCRdb's copy, which holds only in-frame ones; the method was immunoSEQ multiplex PCR. The table shows about 190,000 clones, with around 91% occurring only once. The sequencing input was peripheral blood. This clonotype was obtained from a man in his fifties with acute or convalescent COVID-19. The V gene is TRBV19, the J gene TRBJ1-3, with 9 bases identical to TRBD1. The CDR3 coding sequence is TGTGCCAGTAGTACCCGGGACAGGGCCACATGGTATTTT. This encodes CASSTRDRATWYF.